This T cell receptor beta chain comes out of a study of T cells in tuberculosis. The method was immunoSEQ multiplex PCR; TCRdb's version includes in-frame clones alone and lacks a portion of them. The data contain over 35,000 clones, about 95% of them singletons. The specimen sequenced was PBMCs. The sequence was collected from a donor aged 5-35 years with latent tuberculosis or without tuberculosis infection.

The DNA for the CDR3 is TGTGCCAGCAGCGTGGAACTAGCGGGGGGGCGGAACATTCAGTACTTC. This sequence encodes CASSVELAGGRNIQYF. The chain is built from TRBV9 and TRBJ2-4; TRBD2 aligns across 13 bases. The CDR3 is 16 amino acids. CDR1 SGDLS and CDR2 YYNGEE come from the germline V gene. Trimming took 2 bases from V and 7 from J; bases not matched to a gene: 6. Full variable domain (remainder filled in from reference TRBV9 and TRBJ2-4): DSGVTQTPKHLITATGQRVTLRCSPRSGDLSVYWYQQSLDQGLQFLIQYYNGEERAKGNILERFSAQQFPDLHSELNLSSLELGDSALYFCASSVELAGGRNIQYFGAGTRLSVL.